Listed below are T cell receptor beta chains from one sample, sequenced in a study of blood T cell repertoires in COVID-19. Libraries were prepared by immunoSEQ multiplex PCR; TCRdb keeps only in-frame clonotypes and omits some of them. The sample carries more than 250,000 clones, 87% recorded once. Specimen: PBMCs or T cells enriched from blood (not recorded which). All receptors derive from a woman aged 35 to 49 who had recovered from COVID-19. CDR3s include the opening cysteine and the closing phenylalanine or tryptophan. D genes are given only for firm matches. Clone size appears in some rows only: once, few, many, or a class for an expanded clone.

V gene: TRBV7-2; CDR3 length: 13; J gene: TRBJ1-5; D gene: NA; clone size: NA; CDR3 protein: CASSHPGYQPQHF; CDR3 DNA: TGTGCCAGCAGCCATCCGGGGTACCAGCCCCAGCATTTT
V gene: TRBV9; CDR3 length: 16; J gene: TRBJ2-1; D gene: TRBD2; clone size: few; CDR3 protein: CASSEASGWPYNEQFF; CDR3 DNA: TGTGCCAGCAGCGAGGCTAGCGGGTGGCCCTACAATGAGCAGTTCTTC
V gene: TRBV19; CDR3 length: 16; J gene: TRBJ2-3; D gene: TRBD1; clone size: NA; CDR3 protein: CASSTSGTGAADTQYF; CDR3 DNA: TGTGCCAGTAGTACTTCCGGGACAGGGGCGGCAGATACGCAGTATTTT
V gene: TRBV19; CDR3 length: 13; J gene: TRBJ1-1; D gene: NA; clone size: NA; CDR3 protein: CASSIGRDTEAFF; CDR3 DNA: TGTGCCAGTAGTATTGGCAGGGACACTGAAGCTTTCTTT
V gene: TRBV19; CDR3 length: 13; J gene: TRBJ1-1; D gene: TRBD1; clone size: NA; CDR3 protein: CASSLQGARRAFF; CDR3 DNA: TGTGCCAGTAGTTTACAGGGGGCAAGAAGAGCTTTCTTT
V gene: TRBV3-1/TRBV3-2; CDR3 length: 15; J gene: TRBJ2-5; D gene: NA; clone size: few; CDR3 protein: CASSQVGPGTETQYF; CDR3 DNA: TGTGCCAGCAGCCAAGTCGGTCCAGGTACAGAGACCCAGTACTTC
V gene: TRBV30; CDR3 length: 13; J gene: TRBJ1-1; D gene: NA; clone size: NA; CDR3 protein: CAWRSTGNTEAFF; CDR3 DNA: TGTGCCTGGAGATCTACGGGAAATACTGAAGCTTTCTTT
V gene: TRBV28; CDR3 length: 16; J gene: TRBJ1-4; D gene: NA; clone size: NA; CDR3 protein: CASSLSVRVKGEKLFF; CDR3 DNA: TGTGCCAGCAGTTTATCGGTCAGGGTGAAGGGAGAAAAACTGTTTTTT
V gene: TRBV7-9; CDR3 length: 14; J gene: TRBJ2-7; D gene: NA; clone size: NA; CDR3 protein: CASSLQGNTYEQYF; CDR3 DNA: TGTGCCAGCAGCTTGCAGGGCAATACCTACGAGCAGTACTTC
V gene: TRBV20-1; CDR3 length: 20; J gene: TRBJ2-5; D gene: TRBD2; clone size: NA; CDR3 protein: CSASSGRTSGELRYQETQYF; CDR3 DNA: TGCAGTGCTAGTTCAGGGCGGACTAGCGGGGAATTAAGGTACCAAGAGACCCAGTACTTC
V gene: TRBV19; CDR3 length: 13; J gene: TRBJ2-1; D gene: NA; clone size: NA; CDR3 protein: CASRHTGYNEQFF; CDR3 DNA: TGTGCCAGTAGACACACGGGATACAATGAGCAGTTCTTC
V gene: TRBV2; CDR3 length: 15; J gene: TRBJ2-5; D gene: NA; clone size: NA; CDR3 protein: CASSVGLAGFETQYF; CDR3 DNA: TGTGCCAGCAGTGTAGGGCTAGCCGGGTTTGAGACCCAGTACTTC
V gene: TRBV24-1; CDR3 length: 15; J gene: TRBJ2-5; D gene: NA; clone size: NA; CDR3 protein: CATSDLGRNQETQYF; CDR3 DNA: TGTGCCACCAGTGATTTGGGCAGGAACCAAGAGACCCAGTACTTC
V gene: TRBV5-5; CDR3 length: 12; J gene: TRBJ1-1; D gene: NA; clone size: NA; CDR3 protein: CASRTLGTEAFF; CDR3 DNA: TGTGCCAGCAGGACTCTGGGCACTGAAGCTTTCTTT
V gene: TRBV18; CDR3 length: 15; J gene: TRBJ1-1; D gene: TRBD1; clone size: NA; CDR3 protein: CASSPVGQANTEAFF; CDR3 DNA: TGTGCCAGCTCACCTGTGGGACAGGCGAACACTGAAGCTTTCTTT